Below are 26 T cell receptor beta chains sequenced from a single sample in a study of cytomegalovirus exposure and HLA in healthy donors. A multiplex PCR was run with 60 Vbeta primers and 13 Jbeta primers. Here immunoSEQ multiplex PCR was the method, and the copy in TCRdb shows in-frame clones only, minus some. Here the sample spans about 120,000 clones, roughly 65% being singletons. Sequenced: PBMCs. The receptors here all came from a man aged 40-49 years in good health and CMV-seropositive.

The CDR3 region has the DNA TGTGCCAGCAGCCCACTTCCTGGAGGCGGGAGGGATACGCAGTATTTT. It translates to CASSPLPGGGRDTQYF. The rearrangement joins TRBV9 to TRBJ2-3; the match to TRBD2 covers 8 bases. CDR3 length equals 16 residues. J lost 6 bases, V lost 4 bases, and 13 bases had no gene match. Germline assignment: CDR1 SGDLS and CDR2 YYNGEE.

In its sample, this clone was seen a few times. The rearrangement uses TRBV4-3 and TRBJ2-2, with D uncertain. The CDR3 runs 15 residues. Trimming left V 1 base short and J 6 bases short, with 12 bases between. The germline CDR1 and CDR2 sequences are LGHNA and YSLEER. As DNA, the CDR3 is TGCGCCAGCAGCCAAGTAGCCCTTTCCCCCGGGGAGCTGTTTTTT. Residues: CASSQVALSPGELFF.

V gene TRBV7-3 combines with J gene TRBJ2-2; TRBD1 matches at 8 bases. Looked up from germline, CDR1 is SGHTA and CDR2 is FQGTGA. V was pared by 5 bases and J by 7 bases, with 9 bases of the junction left unmatched. CDR3 length equals 15 residues. The CDR3 DNA reads as TGTGCCAGCAGCACTGGACAGGGAAGGGGCGGGGAGCTGTTTTTT. It translates to CASSTGQGRGGELFF. Full variable domain (rest looked up from reference TRBV7-3 and TRBJ2-2): GAGVSQTPSNKVTEKGKYVELRCDPISGHTALYWYRQSLGQGPEFLIYFQGTGAADDSGLPNDRFFAVRPEGSVSTLKIQRTERGDSAVYLCASSTGQGRGGELFFGEGSRLTVL.

This sequence joins TRBV9 and TRBJ1-1; 7 nucleotides agree with TRBD1. Trimming removed 0 bases from V and 3 bases from J; junction bases left unmatched: 2. CDR1 and CDR2 from the germline V gene are SGDLS and YYNGEE. The CDR3 consists of 14 residues. CDR3 nucleotides: TGTGCCAGCAGCGTAGGCAGGGGGGACACTGAAGCTTTCTTT. Protein sequence: CASSVGRGDTEAFF.

The chain employs TRBV10-3 and TRBJ2-7; no clear D. The CDR3 is 11 residues long. The ends were cut back, 3 bases at V and 4 bases at J, with 4 bases in the middle. CDR1 is ENHRY, CDR2 SYGVKD, per germline. CDR3 amino acids: CAISDSYEQYF. CDR3 coding DNA: TGTGCCATCAGTGACAGTTACGAGCAGTACTTC.

This clone was recorded only once. The rearrangement links TRBV5-1 to TRBJ1-2, with D possibly matching TRBD1 (6 bases). The germline gives CDR1 SGHRS, CDR2 YFSETQ. V was shortened by 0 bases and J by 6 bases, with 9 bases between the two germline ends. The CDR3 loop spans 13 amino acids. The CDR3 coding sequence is TGCGCCAGCAGCTTGGCCGGGACAAATGGCTACACCTTC. Residues: CASSLAGTNGYTF.

CDR3 nucleotide sequence: TGTGCCAGCTCACCAGTCTTTAGCAGGAGACTACAAGCTTTCTTT. It yields the protein CASSPVFSRRLQAFF. V and J are TRBV18 and TRBJ1-1; D is ambiguous. This CDR3 has 15 amino acids. Germline V gene lookup returns CDR1 KGHSH and CDR2 LQKENI. The V gene lost 2 bases and the J gene lost 9 bases, with 19 bases spanning the gap.

The chain has TRBV29-1 and TRBJ2-5, with 12 bases aligning to TRBD2. This CDR3 has 13 residues. Germline V gene data show CDR1 as SQVTM and CDR2 as ANQGSEA. J was trimmed by 5 bases and V by 7 bases; bases with no gene match: 5. The CDR3 protein is CSGGLAGGETQYF. The CDR3, as DNA: TGCAGCGGTGGTCTAGCGGGGGGGGAGACCCAGTACTTC. The full variable domain, in which reference TRBV29-1 and TRBJ2-5 provide the parts outside the CDR3, is SAVISQKPSRDICQRGTSLTIQCQVDSQVTMMFWYRQQPGQSLTLIATANQGSEATYESGFVIDKFPISRPNLTFSTLTVSNMSPEDSSIYLCSGGLAGGETQYFGPGTRLLVL.

The CDR3 loop reads CASSPPASRYSGNTIYF. The CDR3 nucleotides are TGTGCCAGCTCACCACCCGCATCACGGTACTCTGGAAACACCATATATTTT. The gene calls are TRBV18 and TRBJ1-3; D is unresolved. This CDR3 region has 17 residues. Between the trimmed V and J ends, which lost 0 bases and 0 bases, there was a span of 12 bases. Per the germline V gene, CDR1 is KGHSH and CDR2 is LQKENI.

A few counts support this clone. The chain links TRBV4-1 to TRBJ2-7, with D tentatively TRBD1 (6 bases). The germline V gene has CDR1 MGHRA and CDR2 YSYEKL. The CDR3 is made up of 15 amino acids. Trimming left V 1 base short and J 0 bases short, with 10 bases between. This CDR3 reads CASSQGEGDSYEQYF. CDR3 sequence (DNA): TGCGCCAGCAGCCAAGGAGAGGGGGACTCCTACGAGCAGTACTTC.

V is TRBV7-9 and J is TRBJ1-1, with D maybe TRBD1 (5 bases). Germline values: CDR1 SEHNR, CDR2 FQNEAQ (reference sequence). This CDR3 has 16 amino acids. The V and J ends lost 5 bases and 3 bases respectively, with 19 bases between them. The CDR3 bases are TGTGCCAGCAGCCCGGGGTTGGGACTTGGGGACACTGAAGCTTTCTTT. It yields the protein CASSPGLGLGDTEAFF. The variable domain in full, completed from reference TRBV7-9 and TRBJ1-1, reads DTGVSQNPRHKITKRGQNVTFRCDPISEHNRLYWYRQTLGQGPEFLTYFQNEAQLEKSRLLSDRFSAERPKGSFSTLEIQRTEQGDSAMYLCASSPGLGLGDTEAFFGQGTRLTVV.

This rearrangement joins TRBV6-1 to TRBJ2-3, with 9 bases fitting TRBD2. The germline V gene has CDR1 MNHNS and CDR2 SASEGT. V trimming: 2 bases; J trimming: 4 bases; junction bases outside the gene matches: 4. This CDR3 has 15 amino acids. CDR3 sequence: CASSELVAGADTQYF. In DNA form, the CDR3 reads TGTGCCAGCAGTGAATTAGTAGCGGGGGCAGATACGCAGTATTTT.

The gene calls are TRBV6-1 and TRBJ1-5; 9 bases are shared with TRBD1. This CDR3 is built from 12 residues. Germline V gives CDR1 MNHNS, CDR2 SASEGT. With V trimmed by 11 bases and J by 6 bases, 5 bases remained unmatched. CDR3 amino acids: CAAGQGGQPQHF. The CDR3 DNA follows: TGTGCCGCGGGACAGGGCGGTCAGCCCCAGCATTTT.

The chain couples TRBV10-1 to TRBJ2-7; 10 nucleotides align to TRBD2. The V segment lost 0 bases and the J segment 5 bases; nucleotides outside the gene matches: 7. The CDR3 has 16 amino acids. The germline V gene encodes CDR1 WNHNN and CDR2 SYGVQD (reference sequence). DNA for the CDR3: TGCGCCAGCAGTGAGTCCCGGGCTAGCGGGAGCCACGAGCAGTACTTC. Translating it yields CASSESRASGSHEQYF.

This sequence joins TRBV18 and TRBJ2-7; D ambiguous. The CDR3 is 13 amino acids. Germline values: CDR1 KGHSH, CDR2 LQKENI. Trimming took off 3 bases at V and 2 bases at J, with 8 bases between the two ends. CDR3 residues: CASSPDITYEQYF. CDR3 DNA sequence: TGTGCCAGCTCACCTGACATTACCTACGAGCAGTACTTC.

The chain combines TRBV7-3 with TRBJ2-3, with 10 bases aligning to TRBD1. Germline loops: CDR1 SGHTA, CDR2 FQGTGA. CDR3 size: 15 residues. V shed 5 bases and J 3 bases; nucleotides not matched to a gene: 5. The CDR3 region is CASSADRGLTDTQYF. The CDR3 DNA reads as TGTGCCAGCAGCGCGGACAGGGGGTTGACAGATACGCAGTATTTT.

This clone was counted a few times. The V call is TRBV28, the J call TRBJ2-4; D possibly corresponds to TRBD1 (6 bases). CDR3 size: 16 residues. V was clipped by 6 bases and J by 1 base, with 16 bases between them. The germline V gene encodes CDR1 MDHEN and CDR2 SYDVKM. The CDR3 loop reads CASSSGQPGAKNIQYF. CDR3 DNA sequence: TGTGCCAGCAGCTCTGGACAGCCTGGGGCCAAAAACATTCAGTACTTC. Complete variable domain (other parts from reference TRBV28 and TRBJ2-4): DVKVTQSSRYLVKRTGEKVFLECVQDMDHENMFWYRQDPGLGLRLIYFSYDVKMKEKGDIPEGYSVSREKKERFSLILESASTNQTSMYLCASSSGQPGAKNIQYFGAGTRLSVL.

There are a few counts of this clone. This rearrangement joins TRBV5-1 to TRBJ2-7; 7 bases are a match to TRBD1. The CDR3 extends over 14 amino acids. CDR1 and CDR2 from the germline V gene are SGHRS and YFSETQ. Losses at the gene ends were 4 bases for V and 5 bases for J; bases not matched to a gene: 9. The CDR3 DNA follows: TGCGCCAGCAGCCCTAGGGACAGTCGCCACGAGCAGTACTTC. It encodes CASSPRDSRHEQYF.

The chain carries TRBV18 and TRBJ1-5; 8 bases fit TRBD1. The CDR3 loop spans 17 amino acids. CDR1 is KGHSH and CDR2 is LQKENI in the germline V gene. Unmatched junction bases numbered 8, after V lost 3 bases and J lost 1 base. This CDR3 is CASSPAGGLESNQPQHF. As DNA, the CDR3 is TGTGCCAGCTCACCCGCAGGGGGCCTAGAGAGCAATCAGCCCCAGCATTTT.

This chain joins TRBV29-1 and TRBJ1-2; 12 bases fit TRBD1. The CDR3 spans 11 residues. Germline V gives CDR1 SQVTM, CDR2 ANQGSEA. The J segment lost 14 bases and the V segment lost 4 bases, leaving 5 bases of the junction unmatched. The CDR3 DNA is TGCAGCGTTGGGGACAGGGGGCCTGGGACCTTC. Encoded protein: CSVGDRGPGTF.

The chain recombines TRBV4-1 with TRBJ2-7; a possible D gene is TRBD1 (6 bases). The CDR3 is 16 residues long. The V and J ends lost 0 bases and 3 bases respectively, with 15 bases between them. Per the germline V gene, CDR1 is MGHRA and CDR2 is YSYEKL. The CDR3 protein is CASSQDEWGHLYEQYF. The CDR3, as DNA: TGCGCCAGCAGCCAAGATGAGTGGGGACACCTCTACGAGCAGTACTTC.

The chain recombines TRBV11-2 with TRBJ1-2, with 11 bases fitting TRBD1. Germline V CDR1 and CDR2: SGHAT, FQNNGV. The CDR3 is 15 residues long. V shed 5 bases and J 4 bases; nucleotides not matched to a gene: 6. In nucleotides, the CDR3 is TGTGCCAGCAGCACCGGGACAGGGGGGCCCTATGGCTACACCTTC. This codes for CASSTGTGGPYGYTF.

The genes are TRBV2 and TRBJ2-3, with TRBD1 matching 7 bases. This CDR3 comprises 14 residues. Looked up from germline, CDR1 is SNHLY and CDR2 is FYNNEI. Trimming at V came to 4 bases and at J to 2 bases, leaving 3 bases not matched to a gene. The CDR3 DNA is TGTGCCAGCAGTGGACAGGGAATCACAGATACGCAGTATTTT. Protein sequence: CASSGQGITDTQYF.

This clone was seen just once. The chain has TRBV11-3 and TRBJ2-1; TRBD2 matches at 7 bases. This CDR3 has 14 amino acids. Germline V gene sequence: CDR1 SGHNT, CDR2 YENEEA. J lost 6 bases, V lost 1 base, and 3 bases had no gene match. The CDR3 protein is CASSLGGGGNEQFF. The CDR3, as DNA: TGTGCCAGCAGCTTAGGGGGGGGAGGCAATGAGCAGTTCTTC.

This rearrangement joins TRBV6-1 to TRBJ1-6, with TRBD1 as a possible D gene (5 bases). Germline V lookup: CDR1 MNHNS, CDR2 SASEGT. This CDR3 comprises 15 residues. Between the trimmed V and J ends, which lost 6 bases and 6 bases, there was a span of 15 bases. The CDR3 loop is CASRPPGTRNSPLHF. CDR3 sequence (DNA): TGTGCCAGCAGGCCCCCCGGGACTCGTAATTCACCCCTCCACTTT.

V is TRBV5-4 and J is TRBJ1-1, with D perhaps TRBD1 (5 bases). V was cut by 4 bases and J by 1 base, with 14 bases left in between. CDR1 is SGHNT and CDR2 is YYREEE in the germline V gene (reference sequence). The CDR3 sequence is 15 residues long. The CDR3 sequence is CASSGRRGTNTEAFF. Written as DNA, the CDR3 is TGTGCCAGCAGCGGCAGGAGGGGAACGAACACTGAAGCTTTCTTT.